This T cell receptor (beta chain) was obtained from a study of regulatory and conventional T cells in RAG deficiency. The germline gives CDR1 SEHNR, CDR2 FQNEAQ (reference sequence). V lost 5 bases, J lost 4 bases, and 11 bases stayed unmatched. The CDR3 has 16 amino acids. The sorted regulatory T cells were CD4+, CD25-high and CD127-low, with genomic DNA sequenced. Repertoires were generated with immunoSEQ multiplex PCR, while TCRdb's copy carries only in-frame clones and drops some. Here the sample spans 20,000 or so clones, about nine tenths being singletons. These same data were also listed under a study on regulatory T cells. That source notes: Amplification used 52 TRBV primers and 13 TRBJ primers. Regulatory T cells showed the strongest V-J pair restriction and V/J gene skewing among patient repertoires.

Material for sequencing was Tregs sorted from blood. The gene calls are TRBV7-9 and TRBJ2-3; 8 bases match TRBD1. The origin of this receptor is a human donor in good health. CDR3 coding DNA: TGTGCCAGCAGCCTATGGACAGGGTGGGCGTCAGATACGCAGTATTTT. Translated, it gives CASSLWTGWASDTQYF.